The 9 T cell receptor beta chains reported below all come from one sample, sequenced in a study of cytomegalovirus exposure and HLA in healthy donors. A multiplex PCR was run with 60 Vbeta primers and 13 Jbeta primers. Only in-frame clones appear in the TCRdb table, and some are missing; sequencing was by immunoSEQ multiplex PCR. This table holds about 190,000 clones, over 9.5% found once. The specimen sequenced was PBMCs. The receptor set was obtained from a man aged 45-60 years in good health and CMV-seropositive.

The J gene is TRBJ1-4, the V gene TRBV27; TRBD1 agrees at 9 bases. Looked up from germline, CDR1 is MNHEY and CDR2 is SMNVEV (reference sequence). V dropped 5 bases and J dropped 1; count of bases not matched to a gene: 8. The CDR3 length is 17 residues. CDR3 coding DNA: TGTGCCAGCAGTGAGACAGGGGGGCTTAGAACTAATGAAAAACTGTTTTTT. Translated: CASSETGGLRTNEKLFF. The full variable domain, with the rest looked up from reference TRBV27 and TRBJ1-4, is EAQVTQNPRYLITVTGKKLTVTCSQNMNHEYMSWYRQDPGLGLRQIYYSMNVEVTDKGDVPEGYKVSRKEKRNFPLILESPSPNQTSLYFCASSETGGLRTNEKLFFGSGTQLSVL.

The sample holds a few counts of this clone. This chain joins TRBV25-1 and TRBJ2-7; a possible D gene is TRBD2 (5 bases). The CDR3 totals 14 residues. The ends were cut back, 1 base at V and 3 bases at J, with 10 bases in the middle. CDR1 and CDR2 from the germline V gene are MGHDK and SYGVNS. This CDR3 reads CASSESRRGYEQYF. The CDR3 nucleotides read TGTGCCAGCAGTGAATCTAGACGGGGCTACGAGCAGTACTTC.

This clone was seen a few times. The rearrangement uses TRBV5-1 and TRBJ1-4; 7 bases align to TRBD1. The CDR3 totals 14 residues. Germline V CDR1 and CDR2: SGHRS, YFSETQ. The V gene end was trimmed by 0 bases and the J gene end by 7 bases; junction bases not matched to a gene: 3. CDR3 protein: CASSLDRGREKLFF. CDR3 bases: TGCGCCAGCAGCTTGGACAGGGGACGTGAAAAACTGTTTTTT.

This clone was observed a few times. The rearrangement uses TRBV7-8 and TRBJ2-2; D might be TRBD1 (6 bases). The ends were cut back, 4 bases at V and 6 bases at J, with 18 bases in the middle. CDR1 is SGHVS and CDR2 is FQNEAQ in the germline V gene. This CDR3 has 16 amino acids. CDR3 nucleotide sequence: TGTGCCAGCAGCTCACAGGGCTTGCGAACCGCCGGGGAGCTGTTTTTT. Residues: CASSSQGLRTAGELFF.

This clone was detected a few times. This chain uses TRBV6-6 with TRBJ2-1; a possible D gene is TRBD1 (5 bases). The CDR3 covers 14 residues. Per germline, CDR1 MNHNY and CDR2 SVGAGI (reference sequence). Trimming removed 7 bases from V and 9 bases from J, with 19 bases in between. Here the CDR3 reads CASTLLQGAIEQFF. The CDR3, as DNA: TGTGCCAGCACCCTCCTACAAGGGGCGATTGAGCAGTTCTTC.

A few counts support this clone. The chain recombines TRBV5-6 with TRBJ1-2, with TRBD1 identical over 12 bases. The ends lost 6 bases at V and 8 bases at J; junction bases unmatched: 17. The CDR3 covers 17 residues. Germline CDR1 is SGHDT and CDR2 is YYEEEE. The DNA of the CDR3 is TGTGCCAGCATCTACTTACCCGGGACAGGGGGCGCAGGCGGCTACACCTTC. This sequence encodes CASIYLPGTGGAGGYTF.

This clone has more than one count but fewer than ten. V usage is TRBV29-1 and J usage is TRBJ2-3, with a possible D match to TRBD1 (6 bases). Germline CDR1 reads SQVTM; CDR2 reads ANQGSEA. The V end was cut by 4 bases, the J end by 6 bases, with 17 bases between. There are 14 residues in the CDR3. The CDR3 here is CSVARGSTSDTQYF. CDR3 DNA sequence: TGCAGCGTTGCTAGGGGGTCCACCTCTGATACGCAGTATTTT.

This clone has more than one count but fewer than ten. V and J are TRBV7-9 and TRBJ2-3; D is possibly TRBD2 (6 bases). Germline assignment: CDR1 SEHNR and CDR2 FQNEAQ (reference sequence). The CDR3 runs to 17 residues. Trimming took off 4 bases at V and 2 bases at J, with 19 bases between the two ends. The CDR3 reads CASSSTLRGRNTDTQYF. CDR3 DNA sequence: TGTGCCAGCAGCTCCACGTTGCGGGGACGGAACACAGATACGCAGTATTTT.

This clone was detected only a few times. J is TRBJ2-5 and V is TRBV11-2, with D tentatively TRBD2 (7 bases). V shed 5 bases and J shed 4 bases, with 17 bases lying between them. The germline V gene encodes CDR1 SGHAT and CDR2 FQNNGV. This CDR3 contains 15 residues. In DNA, the CDR3 is TGTGCCAGCAGCCACGGCGAGGGGGGGCCAGAGACCCAGTACTTC. This sequence encodes CASSHGEGGPETQYF.